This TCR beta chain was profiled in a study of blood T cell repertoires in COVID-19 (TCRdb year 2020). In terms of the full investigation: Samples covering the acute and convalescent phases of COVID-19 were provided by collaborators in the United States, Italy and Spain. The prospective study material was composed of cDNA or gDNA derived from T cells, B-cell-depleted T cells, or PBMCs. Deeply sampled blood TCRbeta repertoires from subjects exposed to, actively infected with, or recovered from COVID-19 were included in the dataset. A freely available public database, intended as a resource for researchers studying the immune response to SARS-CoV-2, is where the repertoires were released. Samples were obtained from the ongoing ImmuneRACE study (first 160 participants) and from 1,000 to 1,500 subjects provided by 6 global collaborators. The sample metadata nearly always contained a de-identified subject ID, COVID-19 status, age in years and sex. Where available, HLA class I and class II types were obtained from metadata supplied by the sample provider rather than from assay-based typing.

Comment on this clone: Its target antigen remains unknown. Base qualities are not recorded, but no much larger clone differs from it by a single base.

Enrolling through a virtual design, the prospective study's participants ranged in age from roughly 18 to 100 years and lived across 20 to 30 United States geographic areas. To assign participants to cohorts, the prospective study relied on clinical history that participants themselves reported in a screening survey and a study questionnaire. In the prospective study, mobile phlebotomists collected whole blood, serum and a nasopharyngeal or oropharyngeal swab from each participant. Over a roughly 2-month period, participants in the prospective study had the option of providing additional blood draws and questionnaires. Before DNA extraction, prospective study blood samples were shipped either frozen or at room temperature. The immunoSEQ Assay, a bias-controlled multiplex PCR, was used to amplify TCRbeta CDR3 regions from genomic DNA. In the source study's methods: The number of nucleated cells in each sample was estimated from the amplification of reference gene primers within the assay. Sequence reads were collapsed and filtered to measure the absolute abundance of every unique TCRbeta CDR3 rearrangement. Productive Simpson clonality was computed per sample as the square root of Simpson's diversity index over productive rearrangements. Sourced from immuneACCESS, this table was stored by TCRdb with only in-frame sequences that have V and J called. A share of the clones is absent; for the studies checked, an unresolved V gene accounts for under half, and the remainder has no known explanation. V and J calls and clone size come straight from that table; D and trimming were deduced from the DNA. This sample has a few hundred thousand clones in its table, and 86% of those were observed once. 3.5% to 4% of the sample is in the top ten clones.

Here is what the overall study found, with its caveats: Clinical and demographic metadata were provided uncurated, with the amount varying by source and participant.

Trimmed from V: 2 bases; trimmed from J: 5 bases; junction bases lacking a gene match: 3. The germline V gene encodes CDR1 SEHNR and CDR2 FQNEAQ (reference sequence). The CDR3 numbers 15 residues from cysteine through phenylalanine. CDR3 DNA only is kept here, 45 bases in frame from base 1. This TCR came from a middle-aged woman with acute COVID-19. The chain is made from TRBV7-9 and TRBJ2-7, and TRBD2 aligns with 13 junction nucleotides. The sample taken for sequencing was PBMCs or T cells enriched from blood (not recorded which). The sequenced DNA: TGTGCCAGCAGCTTAACTAGCGGGAGGGTTGACGAGCAGTACTTC. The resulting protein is CASSLTSGRVDEQYF.